The 15 T cell receptor beta chains below were found in one sample sequenced in a study of spatial heterogeneity in lung cancer. Time point in this sample: sample taken at primary tumor resection. TCRdb passed the 5' RACE reads through MiXCR, listing each CDR3 protein once. Of some 22,000 distinct CDR3 sequences listed, less than 6% are singletons. The material was PBMCs, obtained at surgery. Receptors originate from a male donor with early-stage non-small cell lung cancer.

This clonotype was recorded at least ten times. The V and J genes are TRBV5-6 and TRBJ1-1, with D hard to call. The CDR3 consists of 15 residues. Trimming took off 0 bases at V and 4 bases at J, with 13 bases between the two ends. Germline V gene sequence: CDR1 SGHDT, CDR2 YYEEEE. The CDR3 reads CASSLGGRTSTEAFF. CDR3 DNA sequence: TGTGCCAGCAGCTTGGGAGGGCGTACATCCACTGAAGCTTTCTTT.

This clonotype was found many times. The chain has TRBV5-1 and TRBJ2-3; 7 bases line up with TRBD2. This CDR3 spans 15 amino acids. J gave up 3 bases and V 4 bases, and 8 bases lay outside the gene matches. In germline, CDR1 is SGHRS, CDR2 YFSETQ. The CDR3: CASSTERGRTDTQYF. The CDR3 coding sequence is TGCGCCAGCAGCACCGAGCGGGGTAGGACAGATACGCAGTATTTT.

The V call is TRBV27, the J call TRBJ2-7, with D unresolved. The V and J ends lost 3 bases and 2 bases respectively, with 11 bases between them. Looked up from germline, CDR1 is MNHEY and CDR2 is SMNVEV (reference sequence). CDR3 length equals 14 residues. The CDR3 sequence is CASSFVGTAYEQYF. The CDR3 nucleotides are TGTGCCAGCAGTTTCGTGGGCACGGCCTACGAGCAGTACTTC.

This clonotype came up many times. V usage is TRBV12-3 or TRBV12-4 and J usage is TRBJ1-4; TRBD1 might be the D (6 bases). The CDR3 loop spans 14 amino acids. V was shortened by 4 bases and J by 5 bases, with 11 bases between the two germline ends. This chain's CDR3 is CASSSTGLNEKLFF. Written as DNA, the CDR3 is TGTGCCAGCAGTTCAACAGGGCTCAATGAAAAACTGTTTTTT.

This clonotype was detected ten times or more. This sequence joins TRBV5-1 and TRBJ2-7; 9 bases are shared with TRBD2. V lost 0 bases and J lost 7; bases outside the gene matches: 8. This CDR3 has 15 amino acids. Per germline, CDR1 SGHRS and CDR2 YFSETQ. The DNA of the CDR3 is TGCGCCAGCAGCTTGGCCGGGACTAGCAGCTCGGAGCAGTACTTC. Amino acid sequence: CASSLAGTSSSEQYF.

The chain has TRBV11-2 and TRBJ2-3, with 8 bases fitting TRBD1. V dropped 5 bases and J dropped 7; count of bases not matched to a gene: 8. Germline values: CDR1 SGHAT, CDR2 FQNNGV. The CDR3 consists of 14 residues. The CDR3 region is CASSTRQGTNTQYF. As DNA, the CDR3 is TGTGCCAGCAGCACTCGACAGGGGACGAATACGCAGTATTTT.

This clonotype was counted ten times or more. The DNA of the CDR3 is TGCAGTGCTAGAGATACGGGACAGGGGAATTCACCCCTCCACTTT. This encodes CSARDTGQGNSPLHF. The chain combines TRBV20-1 with TRBJ1-6; 10 nucleotides line up with TRBD1. V dropped 0 bases and J dropped 7; count of bases not matched to a gene: 3. Germline lookup yields CDR1 DFQATT and CDR2 SNEGSKA (reference sequence). The CDR3 extends over 15 amino acids.

This clonotype was counted ten times or more. The CDR3 protein is CASSLGIGRQDTQYF. The CDR3 nucleotides read TGTGCCAGCAGTTTGGGGATTGGCAGGCAAGATACGCAGTATTTT. This chain connects TRBV12-3 or TRBV12-4 to TRBJ2-3; no clear D. V was trimmed by 3 bases and J by 5 bases, leaving 15 bases between them. The CDR3 has 15 amino acids.

This clonotype has at least ten counts. This rearrangement joins TRBV18 to TRBJ2-7, with 10 bases identical to TRBD1. The CDR3 consists of 16 residues. V was clipped by 6 bases and J by 2 bases; unmatched bases: 10. Germline lookup yields CDR1 KGHSH and CDR2 LQKENI. CDR3 amino acids: CASSLRPGQGTYEQYF. The CDR3 DNA follows: TGTGCCAGCTCCCTTAGGCCGGGACAGGGGACCTACGAGCAGTACTTC.

This clonotype showed up many times. The chain couples TRBV5-1 to TRBJ2-7; 9 bases agree with TRBD2. The germline CDR1 and CDR2 sequences are SGHRS and YFSETQ. V lost 4 bases, J lost 3 bases, and 8 bases stayed unmatched. The CDR3 runs to 15 residues. CDR3 in DNA: TGCGCCAGCAGCCCCCCTAGCGGGGTTAGCTACGAGCAGTACTTC. Protein product: CASSPPSGVSYEQYF.

CDR3 amino acids: CAWTSGPNEQFF. The CDR3 bases are TGTGCCTGGACTAGCGGACCCAATGAGCAGTTCTTC. The V call is TRBV30, the J call TRBJ2-1; 7 nucleotides align to TRBD2. CDR1 GTSNPN and CDR2 SVGIG come from the germline V gene (reference sequence). CDR3 length equals 12 residues. The J segment lost 6 bases and the V segment lost 4 bases, leaving 3 bases of the junction unmatched.

This clonotype was counted many times. CDR3 bases: TGTGCCAGCAGCCAAGGCGGTGACGGCGGGAGGAATGAGCAGTTCTTC. It is translated as CASSQGGDGGRNEQFF. The chain is built from TRBV3-1 and TRBJ2-1; 8 bases map to TRBD2. This CDR3 region has 16 residues. The V gene's germline CDR1 is LGHDT and CDR2 YNNKEL (reference sequence). Unmatched junction bases numbered 9, after V lost 1 base and J lost 7 bases.

This clonotype was recorded many times. V gene TRBV7-2 combines with J gene TRBJ1-2, with unresolved D. The CDR3 covers 15 residues. Trimming removed 7 bases from V and 0 bases from J, with 15 bases in between. From germline, CDR1 is SGHTA and CDR2 FQGNSA. CDR3 amino acids: CASTQGGNTNYGYTF. CDR3 in DNA: TGTGCCAGCACCCAAGGCGGAAACACTAACTATGGCTACACCTTC.

The table lists this clonotype with many counts. The rearrangement uses TRBV4-1 and TRBJ2-3; the match to TRBD1 covers 10 bases. Germline V gene lookup returns CDR1 MGHRA and CDR2 YSYEKL. J gave up 6 bases and V 8 bases, and 11 bases lay outside the gene matches. This CDR3 is 15 amino acids long. The DNA for the CDR3 is TGCGCCAGCGGAGGGACAGGGGCCCTATCGGATACGCAGTATTTT. It is translated as CASGGTGALSDTQYF.

This clonotype came up many times. V is TRBV11-2 and J is TRBJ2-2; no reliable D call. Deletions cut 4 bases from V and 0 bases from J, with 0 bases between. The CDR3 runs 12 residues. From germline, CDR1 is SGHAT and CDR2 FQNNGV. CDR3 in amino acids: CASSSNTGELFF. The CDR3 bases are TGTGCCAGCAGCTCGAACACCGGGGAGCTGTTTTTT.